This TCR beta chain was documented in a study of T cells after posttransplantation cyclophosphamide. Study outcomes and limitations: Skin or GI-infiltrating T cells shared few TRB sequences with blood. Donor-recipient repertoire similarity was low at 1-2 months, rising over year one. TRB clonality was highly associated with recipient CMV seropositivity and reactivation.

Assay: immunoSEQ multiplex PCR; the TCRdb copy retains only in-frame clones and omits some. Of 25,000 to 35,000 clones in the sample, over 85% were seen once. Regarding this clone: What it binds is unknown.

Losses at the gene ends were 5 bases for V and 3 bases for J; bases not matched to a gene: 17. CDR1 is MDHEN, CDR2 SYDVKM, per germline. The CDR3 is 20 amino acids. This TCR was recovered from a woman in her 40s with a blood cancer, CMV-positive, and with a related stem cell donor. The sample consisted of PBMCs. The V call is TRBV28, the J call TRBJ2-1; 12 positions match TRBD1. The CDR3 sequence is CASSPIRDRGQLGNYNEQFF. The CDR3 nucleotides are TGTGCCAGCAGTCCGATCCGGGACAGGGGGCAATTGGGGAACTACAATGAGCAGTTCTTC. Complete variable domain (other parts from reference TRBV28 and TRBJ2-1): DVKVTQSSRYLVKRTGEKVFLECVQDMDHENMFWYRQDPGLGLRLIYFSYDVKMKEKGDIPEGYSVSREKKERFSLILESASTNQTSMYLCASSPIRDRGQLGNYNEQFFGPGTRLTVL.